This TCR beta chain was observed in a study of blood T cells in healthy people across ages. General study findings and limits: A conclusive naive versus antigen-experienced comparison was prevented by the unsorted PBMCs. Naive T cell percentage showed a strong correlation with TCR beta diversity.

V was trimmed by 3 bases and J by 0 bases, leaving 5 bases between them. The CDR3 has 13 amino acids. Germline CDR1 MDHEN, CDR2 SYDVKM. PCR was performed a second time for 7 to 11 cycles using a sample-barcoded 5' primer and a J-beta primer mix. Tagging of each cDNA molecule was performed by a template-switch adaptor with 12 random nucleotides. TCRdb re-analysed the 5' RACE reads in MiXCR, keeping a single row per CDR3 protein. The table shows approximately 810,000 distinct CDR3 sequences, with around 26% occurring only once. As for this clonotype: No antigen is known for it.

The TCR comes from a woman aged 80 or over in good health. V usage is TRBV28 and J usage is TRBJ1-2; D is uncertain. The sequenced sample consisted of blood. Written as DNA, the CDR3 is TGTGCCAGCAGTTTGGCCACTAACTATGGCTACACCTTC. It is translated as CASSLATNYGYTF.